Described below is a single T cell receptor beta chain sequence and its context. Its antigen is currently unknown. The sample is drawn from a study of blood T cells in healthy people across ages. Turning to the study itself: Per every two T cells, about one barcoded beta molecule was captured by template switching. Broader study findings: Unsorted PBMCs blocked a conclusive comparison of naive and antigen-experienced cells. Observed TCR beta diversity per million T cells went down as age went up. This fall followed a roughly linear course with age.

A second PCR of roughly 7 to 11 cycles used a sample-barcoded 5' primer and a J-beta primer mix. In TCRdb, the 5' RACE reads were re-called with MiXCR into one record per CDR3 protein. The table shows nearly 800,000 distinct CDR3 sequences, with roughly three fifths occurring only once. V lost 5 bases and J 6 bases, leaving 17 bases between the germline ends. CDR1 is DFQATT, CDR2 SNEGSKA, per germline (reference sequence). The CDR3 is 13 residues long. The chain is built from TRBV20-1 and TRBJ2-7; TRBD2 is a possible D gene (6 bases). What was sequenced was blood. This clonotype was sampled from a man aged 40-49 years in good health. CDR3 DNA: TGCAGTGCTTGTTTACGGGGGTCGGGCGAGCAGTACTTC. Translated: CSACLRGSGEQYF.